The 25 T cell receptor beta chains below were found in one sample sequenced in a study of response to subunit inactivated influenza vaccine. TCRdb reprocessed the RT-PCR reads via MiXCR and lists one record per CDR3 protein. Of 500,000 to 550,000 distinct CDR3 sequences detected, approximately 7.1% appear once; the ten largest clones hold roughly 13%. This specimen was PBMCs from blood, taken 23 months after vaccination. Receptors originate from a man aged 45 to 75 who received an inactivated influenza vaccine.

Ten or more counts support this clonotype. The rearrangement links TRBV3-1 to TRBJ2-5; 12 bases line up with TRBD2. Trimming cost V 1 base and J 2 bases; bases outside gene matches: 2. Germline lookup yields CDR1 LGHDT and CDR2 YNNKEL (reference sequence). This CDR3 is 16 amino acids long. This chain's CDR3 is CASSQGLAGAQETQYF. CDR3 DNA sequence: TGTGCCAGCAGCCAAGGACTAGCGGGGGCACAAGAGACCCAGTACTTC.

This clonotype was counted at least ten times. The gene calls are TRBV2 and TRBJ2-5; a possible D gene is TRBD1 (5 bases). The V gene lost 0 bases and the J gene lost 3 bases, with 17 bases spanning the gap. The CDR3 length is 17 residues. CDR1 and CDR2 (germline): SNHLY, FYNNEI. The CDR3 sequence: CASSEALPLGPKETQYF. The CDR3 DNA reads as TGTGCCAGCAGTGAAGCGCTTCCTTTGGGGCCAAAAGAGACCCAGTACTTC.

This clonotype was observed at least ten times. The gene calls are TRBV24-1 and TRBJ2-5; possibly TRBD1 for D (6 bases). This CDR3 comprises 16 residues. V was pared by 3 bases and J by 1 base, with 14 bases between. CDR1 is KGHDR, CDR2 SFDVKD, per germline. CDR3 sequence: CATSDGAGAFQETQYF. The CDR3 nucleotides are TGTGCCACCAGTGATGGGGCAGGGGCTTTCCAAGAGACCCAGTACTTC.

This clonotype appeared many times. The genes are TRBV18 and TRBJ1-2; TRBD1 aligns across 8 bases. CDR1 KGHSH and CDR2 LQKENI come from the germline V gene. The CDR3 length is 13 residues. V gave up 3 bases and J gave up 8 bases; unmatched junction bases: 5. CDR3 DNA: TGTGCCAGCTCACCCGACAGGGGTGAGGGCTACACCTTC. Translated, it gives CASSPDRGEGYTF.

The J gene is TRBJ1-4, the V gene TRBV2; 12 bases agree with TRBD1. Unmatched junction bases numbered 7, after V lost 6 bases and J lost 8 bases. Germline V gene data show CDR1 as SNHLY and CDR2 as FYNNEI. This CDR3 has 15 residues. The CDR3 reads CASSAGTGGREKLFF. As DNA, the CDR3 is TGTGCCAGCAGCGCCGGGACAGGGGGCAGAGAAAAACTGTTTTTT.

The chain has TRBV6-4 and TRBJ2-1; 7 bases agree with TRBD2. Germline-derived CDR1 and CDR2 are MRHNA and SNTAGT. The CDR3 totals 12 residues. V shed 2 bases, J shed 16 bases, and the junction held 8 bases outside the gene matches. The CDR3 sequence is CASSDVGGLHFF. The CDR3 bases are TGTGCCAGCAGTGACGTGGGGGGACTACATTTCTTC.

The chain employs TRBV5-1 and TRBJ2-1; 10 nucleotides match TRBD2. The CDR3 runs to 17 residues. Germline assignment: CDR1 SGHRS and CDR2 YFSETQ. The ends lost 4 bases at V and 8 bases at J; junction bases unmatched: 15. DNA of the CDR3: TGCGCCAGCAGCAGGGGCGCTCTAGCGGGAGTTAGCGATGAGCAGTTCTTC. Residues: CASSRGALAGVSDEQFF.

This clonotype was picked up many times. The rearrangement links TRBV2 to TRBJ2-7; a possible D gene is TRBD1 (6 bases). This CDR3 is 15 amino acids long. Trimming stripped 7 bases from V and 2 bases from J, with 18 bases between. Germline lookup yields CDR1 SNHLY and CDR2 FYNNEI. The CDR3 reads CASKREQGPTYEQYF. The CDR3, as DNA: TGTGCCAGCAAAAGAGAGCAGGGGCCTACCTACGAGCAGTACTTC.

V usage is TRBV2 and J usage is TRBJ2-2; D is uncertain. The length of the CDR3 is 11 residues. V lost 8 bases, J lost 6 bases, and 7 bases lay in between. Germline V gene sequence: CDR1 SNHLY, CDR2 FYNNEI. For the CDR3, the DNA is TGTGCCAGCCTCCGCGCCGGGGAGCTGTTTTTT. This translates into CASLRAGELFF.

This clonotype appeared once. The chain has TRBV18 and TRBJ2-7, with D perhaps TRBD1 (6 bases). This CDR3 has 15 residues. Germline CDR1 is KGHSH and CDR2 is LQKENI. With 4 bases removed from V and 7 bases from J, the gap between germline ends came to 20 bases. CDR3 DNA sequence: TGTGCCAGCTCACGAGGAACAGGGTCCGTTACTGAGCAGTACTTC. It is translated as CASSRGTGSVTEQYF. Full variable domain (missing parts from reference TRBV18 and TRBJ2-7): NAGVMQNPRHLVRRRGQEARLRCSPMKGHSHVYWYRQLPEEGLKFMVYLQKENIIDESGMPKERFSAEFPKEGPSILRIQQVVRGDSAAYFCASSRGTGSVTEQYFGPGTRLTVT.

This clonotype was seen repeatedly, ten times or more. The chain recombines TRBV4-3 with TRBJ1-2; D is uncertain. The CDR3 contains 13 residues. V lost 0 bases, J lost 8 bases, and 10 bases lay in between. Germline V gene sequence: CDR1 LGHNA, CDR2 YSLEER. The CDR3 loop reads CASSQDGQYGYTF. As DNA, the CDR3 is TGCGCCAGCAGCCAAGACGGGCAGTACGGCTACACCTTC.

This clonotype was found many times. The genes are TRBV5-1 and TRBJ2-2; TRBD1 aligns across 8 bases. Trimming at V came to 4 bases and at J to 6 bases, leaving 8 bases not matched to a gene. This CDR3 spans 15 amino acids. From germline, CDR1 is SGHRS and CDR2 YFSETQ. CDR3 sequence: CASSLRDRRAGELFF. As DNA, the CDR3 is TGCGCCAGCAGCCTACGGGACAGGAGGGCCGGGGAGCTGTTTTTT.

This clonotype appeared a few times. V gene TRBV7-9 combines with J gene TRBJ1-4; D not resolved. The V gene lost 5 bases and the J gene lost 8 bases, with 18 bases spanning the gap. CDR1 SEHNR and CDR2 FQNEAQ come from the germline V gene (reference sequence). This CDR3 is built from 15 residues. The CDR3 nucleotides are TGTGCCAGCAGCACGGACCTCCAGTCGTGGGAAAAACTGTTTTTT. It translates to CASSTDLQSWEKLFF.

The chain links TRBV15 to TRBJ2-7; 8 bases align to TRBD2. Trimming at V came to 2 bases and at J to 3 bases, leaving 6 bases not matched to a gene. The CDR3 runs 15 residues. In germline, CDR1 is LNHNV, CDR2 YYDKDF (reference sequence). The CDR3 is CATSRSTGTSYEQYF. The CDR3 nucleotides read TGTGCCACCAGCAGATCAACCGGGACTAGCTACGAGCAGTACTTC.

The CDR3 loop reads CSARDGTEAKNIQYF. CDR3 sequence (DNA): TGCAGTGCTAGAGATGGGACGGAAGCCAAAAACATTCAGTACTTC. The chain combines TRBV20-1 with TRBJ2-4; D tentatively fits TRBD1 or TRBD2 (5 bases each). The germline V gene has CDR1 DFQATT and CDR2 SNEGSKA (reference sequence). Trimming removed 0 bases from V and 0 bases from J, with 9 bases in between. This CDR3 is built from 15 residues.

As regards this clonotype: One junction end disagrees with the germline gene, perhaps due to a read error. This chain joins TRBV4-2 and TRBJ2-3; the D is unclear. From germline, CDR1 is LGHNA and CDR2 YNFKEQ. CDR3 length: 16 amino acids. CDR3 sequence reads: CASSARSHLDTDTRYF. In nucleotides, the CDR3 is TGTGCCAGCAGCGCCCGAAGCCACCTAGACACAGATACGCGGTATTTT.

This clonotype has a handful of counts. CDR3 bases: TGTGCCAGCAGCTTGACTAGCGGGAGGACGCGGAGGGATACGCAGTATTTT. As protein: CASSLTSGRTRRDTQYF. The rearrangement uses TRBV7-2 and TRBJ2-3; 13 nucleotides agree with TRBD2. Trimming took 3 bases from V and 6 from J; bases not matched to a gene: 9. Germline loops: CDR1 SGHTA, CDR2 FQGNSA. This CDR3 is built from 17 residues.

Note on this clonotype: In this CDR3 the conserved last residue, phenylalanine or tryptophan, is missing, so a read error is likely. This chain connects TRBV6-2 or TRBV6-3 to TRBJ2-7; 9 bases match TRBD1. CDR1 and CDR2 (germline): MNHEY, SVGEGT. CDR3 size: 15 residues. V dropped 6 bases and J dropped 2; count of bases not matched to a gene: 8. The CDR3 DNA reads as TGTGCCAGCAGACTTTCTGGACAGGGGCCCTACGAGCAGTACTTA. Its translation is CASRLSGQGPYEQYL.

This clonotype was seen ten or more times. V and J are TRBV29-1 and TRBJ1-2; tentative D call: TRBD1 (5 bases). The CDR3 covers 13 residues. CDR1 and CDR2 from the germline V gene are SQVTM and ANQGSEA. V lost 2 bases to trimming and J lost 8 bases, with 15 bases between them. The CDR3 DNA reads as TGCAGCGTTGAACGGCCAGATCGGGGCGGCTACACCTTC. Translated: CSVERPDRGGYTF.

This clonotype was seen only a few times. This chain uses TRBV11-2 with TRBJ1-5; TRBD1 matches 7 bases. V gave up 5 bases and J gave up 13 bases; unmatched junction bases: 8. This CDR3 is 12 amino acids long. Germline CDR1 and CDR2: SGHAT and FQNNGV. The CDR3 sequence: CASSHDRAVQHF. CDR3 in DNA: TGTGCCAGCAGCCACGACAGGGCTGTGCAGCATTTT.

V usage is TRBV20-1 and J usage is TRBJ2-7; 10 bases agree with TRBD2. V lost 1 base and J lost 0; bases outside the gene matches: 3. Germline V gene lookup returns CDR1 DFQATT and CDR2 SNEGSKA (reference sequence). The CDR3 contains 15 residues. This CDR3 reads CSARVSGRASYEQYF. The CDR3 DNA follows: TGCAGTGCTAGAGTAAGCGGGAGGGCCTCCTACGAGCAGTACTTC.

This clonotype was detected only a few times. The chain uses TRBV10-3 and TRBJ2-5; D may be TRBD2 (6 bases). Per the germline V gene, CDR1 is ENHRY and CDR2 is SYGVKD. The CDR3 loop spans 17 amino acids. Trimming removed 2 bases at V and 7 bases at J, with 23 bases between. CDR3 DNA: TGTGCCATCAGTGAGGTGGCGGGTAGCGGACCATCTCGGACCCAGTACTTC. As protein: CAISEVAGSGPSRTQYF.

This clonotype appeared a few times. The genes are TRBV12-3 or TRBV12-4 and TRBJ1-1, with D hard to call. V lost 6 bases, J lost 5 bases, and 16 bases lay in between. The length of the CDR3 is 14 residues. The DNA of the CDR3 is TGTGCCAGCAGCCCGCCGGAGGGCCCTACTGAAGCTTTCTTT. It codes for CASSPPEGPTEAFF.

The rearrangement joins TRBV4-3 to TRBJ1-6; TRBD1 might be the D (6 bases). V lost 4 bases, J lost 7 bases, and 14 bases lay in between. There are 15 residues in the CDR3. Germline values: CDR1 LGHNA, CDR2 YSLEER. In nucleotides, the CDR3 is TGCGCCAGCAGCCGGGTACAGGGTGTAAATTCACCCCTCCACTTT. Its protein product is CASSRVQGVNSPLHF.

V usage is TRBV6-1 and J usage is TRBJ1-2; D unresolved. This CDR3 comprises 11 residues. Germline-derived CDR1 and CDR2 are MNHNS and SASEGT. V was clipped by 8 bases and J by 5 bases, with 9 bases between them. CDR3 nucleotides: TGTGCCAGCCTTTTAGATTATGGCTACACCTTC. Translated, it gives CASLLDYGYTF.